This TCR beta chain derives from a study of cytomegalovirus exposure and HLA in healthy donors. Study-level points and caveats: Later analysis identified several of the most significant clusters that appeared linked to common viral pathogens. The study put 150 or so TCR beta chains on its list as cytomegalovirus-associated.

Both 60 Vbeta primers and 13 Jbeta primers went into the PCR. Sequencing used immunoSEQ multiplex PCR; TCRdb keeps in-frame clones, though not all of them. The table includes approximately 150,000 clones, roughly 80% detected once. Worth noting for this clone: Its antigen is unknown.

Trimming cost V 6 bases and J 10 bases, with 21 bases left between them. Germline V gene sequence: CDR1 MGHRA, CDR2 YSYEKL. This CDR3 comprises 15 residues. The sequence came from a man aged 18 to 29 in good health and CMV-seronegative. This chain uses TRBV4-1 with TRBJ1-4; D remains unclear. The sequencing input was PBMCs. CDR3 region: CASRQSGREIVKLFF. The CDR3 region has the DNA TGCGCCAGCAGACAGAGTGGCCGGGAGATTGTAAAACTGTTTTTT.